A selection of T cell receptor beta chains follows, all from one sample in a study of persistence of HIV-infected CD4 T cells. Some clones are missing from TCRdb's copy, which holds only in-frame ones; the method was immunoSEQ multiplex PCR. The data hold fewer than 45,000 clones, with 88% observed a single time. These TCRs' antigens remain unknown. Sequencing used CD4+ T cells sorted from PBMCs after roughly 18-hour stimulation, obtained from a patient who received antiretroviral therapy. The receptors were gathered from an adult woman with HIV who was CMV-seropositive. CDR3s include the opening cysteine and the closing phenylalanine or tryptophan. A D gene is named only where the DNA matches it firmly. Size tells how often a clone was seen (once, few, many) or the class of an expanded clone, and some rows leave it out.

>TRBJ2-3|-|TRBD2|TRBV5-1
CASSPSSGFTDTQYF
TGCGCCAGCAGCCCCTCTAGCGGGTTCACAGATACGCAGTATTTT
>TRBJ1-5|-|-|TRBV6-1
CASSDRVAQPQHF
TGTGCCAGCAGTGACAGGGTTGCTCAGCCCCAGCATTTT
>TRBJ1-5|once|TRBD1|TRBV28
CASSLERGGGRQPQHF
TGTGCCAGCAGTTTGGAGCGGGGAGGGGGCAGGCAGCCCCAGCATTTT
>TRBJ1-4|-|-|TRBV28
CASSSTPQVTDEKLFF
TGTGCCAGCAGCTCTACCCCCCAGGTGACCGATGAAAAACTGTTTTTT
>TRBJ2-5|-|TRBD2|TRBV5-1
CASSLLASGGLQETQYF
TGCGCCAGCAGCTTGCTGGCTAGCGGGGGACTTCAAGAGACCCAGTACTTC
>TRBJ2-4|-|-|TRBV5-6
CASSQLAKNIQYF
TGTGCCAGCAGCCAATTAGCCAAAAACATTCAGTACTTC
>TRBJ2-3|-|-|TRBV6-1
CASSEGRVTDTQYF
TGTGCCAGCAGTGAGGGCAGGGTCACAGATACGCAGTATTTT
>TRBJ1-5|-|TRBD1|TRBV5-6
CASSFGQGRLSNQPQHF
TGTGCCAGCAGCTTCGGACAGGGGAGGCTGAGCAATCAGCCCCAGCATTTT
>TRBJ2-6|-|-|TRBV9
CASSDQPRTSTGANVLTF
TGTGCCAGCAGCGACCAACCCCGCACCAGCACCGGGGCCAACGTCCTGACTTTC
>TRBJ1-2|-|TRBD1|TRBV30
CAWSSRDRGMSGYTF
TGTGCCTGGAGTTCCCGGGACAGGGGGATGTCTGGCTACACCTTC
>TRBJ1-2|-|-|TRBV2
CASSEEDNYGYTF
TGTGCCAGCAGTGAAGAGGATAACTATGGCTACACCTTC
>TRBJ1-5|-|-|TRBV30
CAWSPQGSNQPQHF
TGTGCCTGGAGCCCCCAAGGGAGCAATCAGCCCCAGCATTTT
>TRBJ1-1|-|-|TRBV9
CASSVQGLGTEAFF
TGTGCCAGCAGCGTTCAGGGATTGGGCACTGAAGCTTTCTTT
>TRBJ2-3|-|-|TRBV6-2/TRBV6-3
CASSDTDTQYF
TGTGCCAGCAGCGACACAGATACGCAGTATTTT
>TRBJ1-1|-|-|TRBV12-3/TRBV12-4
CASSTGVTEAFF
TGTGCCAGCAGCACCGGGGTTACTGAAGCTTTCTTT
>TRBJ1-4|-|-|TRBV5-8
CASSSLRGRFDNEKLFF
TGTGCCAGCAGCTCCCTTCGGGGGCGCTTTGATAATGAAAAACTGTTTTTT
>TRBJ1-1|-|TRBD1|TRBV10-3
CAISNRGYSTEAFF
TGTGCCATCAGCAACAGGGGGTATAGCACTGAAGCTTTCTTT
>TRBJ1-1|-|-|TRBV14
CASSQTQVGGAAFF
TGTGCCAGCAGCCAAACTCAGGTGGGCGGGGCGGCTTTCTTT
>TRBJ2-1|-|TRBD2|TRBV24-1
CATSELRIGGGGDNEQFF
TGTGCCACCAGTGAGCTTCGAATCGGCGGGGGAGGAGACAATGAGCAGTTCTTC
>TRBJ2-1|-|-|TRBV4-1
CASSQDRGHNEQFF
TGCGCCAGCAGCCAAGATCGGGGCCACAATGAGCAGTTCTTC
>TRBJ1-4|-|TRBD1|TRBV30
CAWSTRKGQHNEKLFF
TGTGCCTGGAGCACCCGGAAGGGACAGCATAATGAAAAACTGTTTTTT
>TRBJ1-1|-|TRBD1|TRBV16
CASSQRQGLNTEAFF
TGTGCCAGCAGCCAACGACAGGGCCTAAACACTGAAGCTTTCTTT
>TRBJ1-2|-|-|TRBV7-8
CASSFNTGQYGYTF
TGTGCCAGCAGCTTTAACACAGGGCAATATGGCTACACCTTC
>TRBJ1-1|-|-|TRBV9
CASSPRGAEAFF
TGTGCCAGCAGCCCGCGGGGGGCTGAAGCTTTCTTT
>TRBJ1-1|-|-|TRBV5-1
CASSLAIRGTEAFF
TGCGCCAGCAGCTTGGCCATCAGGGGCACTGAAGCTTTCTTT
>TRBJ1-1|-|-|TRBV5-8
CASSFGGLMSTEAFF
TGTGCCAGCAGCTTTGGTGGCTTGATGAGCACTGAAGCTTTCTTT
>TRBJ1-1|few|-|TRBV24-1
CATSDGRTAFF
TGTGCCACCAGTGATGGCAGAACGGCTTTCTTT
>TRBJ2-5|-|TRBD2|TRBV9
CASSAGGETQYF
TGTGCCAGCAGCGCGGGGGGGGAGACCCAGTACTTC
>TRBJ1-5|-|-|TRBV30
CAWSVTGVNQPQHF
TGTGCCTGGAGTGTAACCGGGGTCAATCAGCCCCAGCATTTT
>TRBJ1-5|-|-|TRBV18
CASSNDNQPQHF
TGTGCCAGCTCAAACGACAATCAGCCCCAGCATTTT
>TRBJ1-6|-|-|TRBV27
CASSPGRNNSPLHF
TGTGCCAGCAGCCCGGGGCGTAATAATTCACCCCTCCACTTT
>TRBJ1-2|-|TRBD1|TRBV19
CASSIEYRGGYGYTF
TGTGCCAGTAGTATTGAGTACAGGGGAGGATATGGCTACACCTTC
>TRBJ2-3|-|TRBD2|TRBV24-1
CATSDFPSGGTDTQYF
TGTGCCACCAGTGATTTTCCCAGCGGGGGCACAGATACGCAGTATTTT
>TRBJ2-3|medium-sized|-|TRBV5-1
CASSPEGYGEDTQYF
TGCGCCAGCAGCCCCGAGGGCTACGGAGAAGATACGCAGTATTTT
>TRBJ1-1|-|-|TRBV29-1
CSVAVDNTEAFF
TGCAGCGTTGCTGTTGATAACACTGAAGCTTTCTTT
>TRBJ1-2|once|-|TRBV2
CASSDTGRVNYGYTF
TGTGCCAGCAGCGACACAGGGAGAGTTAACTATGGCTACACCTTC
>TRBJ1-5|-|TRBD1|TRBV29-1
CSVGTGPQPQHF
TGCAGCGTTGGGACAGGGCCTCAGCCCCAGCATTTT
>TRBJ2-3|-|TRBD2|TRBV10-1
CASSVRGGPGDTQYF
TGCGCCAGCAGTGTACGCGGGGGGCCCGGAGATACGCAGTATTTT
>TRBJ2-5|-|-|TRBV6-5
CASGKIQETQYF
TGTGCCAGCGGGAAGATACAAGAGACCCAGTACTTC
>TRBJ1-5|-|-|TRBV6-6
CASSYGQLPQHF
TGTGCCAGCAGTTACGGACAGTTGCCCCAGCATTTT
>TRBJ2-1|-|-|TRBV5-6
CASSRAGYNEQFF
TGTGCCAGCAGCCGGGCGGGGTACAATGAGCAGTTCTTC
>TRBJ2-7|-|TRBD1|TRBV5-6
CASSLNRGQGFSYEQYF
TGTGCCAGCAGCTTAAATCGGGGACAGGGATTCTCCTACGAGCAGTACTTC
>TRBJ2-2|-|-|TRBV5-1
CASSLGNLGTGELFF
TGCGCCAGCAGCTTGGGGAACCTTGGCACCGGGGAGCTGTTTTTT
>TRBJ1-1|once|TRBD1|TRBV12-3/TRBV12-4
CASSLDRGRRAFF
TGTGCCAGCAGCCTCGACAGGGGTAGGAGAGCTTTCTTT
>TRBJ1-2|-|TRBD1|TRBV7-3
CASSPTGYGYGYTF
TGTGCCAGCAGCCCGACAGGGTATGGCTATGGCTACACCTTC